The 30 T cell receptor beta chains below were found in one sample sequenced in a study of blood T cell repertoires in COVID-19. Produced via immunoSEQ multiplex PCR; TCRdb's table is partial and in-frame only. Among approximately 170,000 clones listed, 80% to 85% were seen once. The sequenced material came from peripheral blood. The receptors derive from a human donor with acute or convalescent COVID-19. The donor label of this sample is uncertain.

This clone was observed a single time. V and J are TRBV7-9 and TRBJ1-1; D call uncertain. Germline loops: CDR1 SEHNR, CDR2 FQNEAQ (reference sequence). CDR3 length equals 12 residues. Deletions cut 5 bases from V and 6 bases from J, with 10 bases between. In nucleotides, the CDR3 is TGTGCCAGCAGCATCGTAGAGTCTGAAGCTTTCTTT. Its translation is CASSIVESEAFF.

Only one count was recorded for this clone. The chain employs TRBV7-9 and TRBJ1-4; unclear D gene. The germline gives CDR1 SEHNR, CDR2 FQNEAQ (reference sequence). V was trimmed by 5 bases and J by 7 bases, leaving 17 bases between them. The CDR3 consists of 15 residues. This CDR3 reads CASSTSGSRAEKLFF. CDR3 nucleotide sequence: TGTGCCAGCAGCACATCTGGGAGCCGCGCTGAAAAACTGTTTTTT.

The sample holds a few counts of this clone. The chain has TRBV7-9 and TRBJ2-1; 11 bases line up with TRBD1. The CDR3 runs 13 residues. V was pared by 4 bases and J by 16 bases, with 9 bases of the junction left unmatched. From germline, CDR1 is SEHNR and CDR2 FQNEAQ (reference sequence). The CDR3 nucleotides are TGTGCCAGCAGCTATCCGGGACAGGGGGGCCGTTTCTTC. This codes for CASSYPGQGGRFF.

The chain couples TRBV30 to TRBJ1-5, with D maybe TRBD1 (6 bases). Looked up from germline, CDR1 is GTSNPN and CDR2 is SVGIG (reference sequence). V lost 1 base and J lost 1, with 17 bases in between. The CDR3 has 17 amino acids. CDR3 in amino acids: CAWSGYAGTKSNQPQHF. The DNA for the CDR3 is TGTGCCTGGAGTGGCTATGCCGGGACAAAGAGCAATCAGCCCCAGCATTTT.

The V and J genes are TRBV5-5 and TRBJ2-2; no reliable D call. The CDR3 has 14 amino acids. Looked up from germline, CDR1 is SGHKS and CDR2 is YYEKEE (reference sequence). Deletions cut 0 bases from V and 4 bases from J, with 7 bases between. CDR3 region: CASSLGPGTGELFF. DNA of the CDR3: TGTGCCAGCAGCTTGGGACCAGGCACCGGGGAGCTGTTTTTT. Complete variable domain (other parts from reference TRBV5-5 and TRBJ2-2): DAGVTQSPTHLIKTRGQQVTLRCSPISGHKSVSWYQQVLGQGPQFIFQYYEKEERGRGNFPDRFSARQFPNYSSELNVNALLLGDSALYLCASSLGPGTGELFFGEGSRLTVL.

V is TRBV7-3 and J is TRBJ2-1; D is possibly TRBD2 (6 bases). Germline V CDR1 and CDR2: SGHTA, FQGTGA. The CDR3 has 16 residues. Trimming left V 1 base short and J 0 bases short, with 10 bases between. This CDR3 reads CASSLRVAASYNEQFF. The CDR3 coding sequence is TGTGCCAGCAGCTTAAGGGTAGCGGCCTCCTACAATGAGCAGTTCTTC.

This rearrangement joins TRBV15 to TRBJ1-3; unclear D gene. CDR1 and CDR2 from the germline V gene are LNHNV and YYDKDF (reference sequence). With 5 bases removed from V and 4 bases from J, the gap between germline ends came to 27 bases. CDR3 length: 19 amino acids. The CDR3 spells CATSAEPRGLYPFGNTIYF. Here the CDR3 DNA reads TGTGCCACCAGCGCAGAACCTAGAGGGCTCTACCCCTTCGGAAACACCATATATTTT.

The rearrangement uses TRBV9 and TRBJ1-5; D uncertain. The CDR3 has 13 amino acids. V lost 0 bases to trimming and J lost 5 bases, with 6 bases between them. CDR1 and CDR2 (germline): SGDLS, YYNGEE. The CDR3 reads CASSVEADQPQHF. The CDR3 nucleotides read TGTGCCAGCAGCGTAGAGGCGGATCAGCCCCAGCATTTT.

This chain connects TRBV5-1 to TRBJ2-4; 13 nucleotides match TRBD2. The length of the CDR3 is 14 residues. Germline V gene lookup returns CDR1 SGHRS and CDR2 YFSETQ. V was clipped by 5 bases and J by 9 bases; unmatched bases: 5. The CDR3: CASSPTSGGSIQYF. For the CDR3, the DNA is TGCGCCAGCAGTCCGACTAGCGGGGGGAGCATTCAGTACTTC.

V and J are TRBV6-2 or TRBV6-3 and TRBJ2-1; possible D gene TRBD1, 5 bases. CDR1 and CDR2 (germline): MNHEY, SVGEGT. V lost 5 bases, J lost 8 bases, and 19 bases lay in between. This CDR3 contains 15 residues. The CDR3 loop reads CASSDDTVLGDEQFF. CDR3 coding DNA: TGTGCCAGCAGTGACGACACGGTTCTAGGGGATGAGCAGTTCTTC.

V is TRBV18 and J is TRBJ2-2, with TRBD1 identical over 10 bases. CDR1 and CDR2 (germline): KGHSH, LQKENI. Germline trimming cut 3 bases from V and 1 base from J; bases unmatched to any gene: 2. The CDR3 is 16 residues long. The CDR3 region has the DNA TGTGCCAGCTCACCTGGACAGGGGGGGAACACCGGGGAGCTGTTTTTT. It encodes CASSPGQGGNTGELFF.

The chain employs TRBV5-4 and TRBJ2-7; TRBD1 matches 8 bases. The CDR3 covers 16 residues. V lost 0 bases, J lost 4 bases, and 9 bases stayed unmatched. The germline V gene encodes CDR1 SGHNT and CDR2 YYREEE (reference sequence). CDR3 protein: CASSLGAGGQMYEQYF. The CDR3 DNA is TGTGCCAGCAGCTTGGGGGCAGGGGGCCAAATGTACGAGCAGTACTTC.

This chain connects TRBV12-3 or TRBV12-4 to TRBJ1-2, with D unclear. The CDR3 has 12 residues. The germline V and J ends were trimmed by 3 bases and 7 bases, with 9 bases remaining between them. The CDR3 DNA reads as TGTGCCAGCAGTTTGGGGAGCTTTGGCTACACCTTC. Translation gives CASSLGSFGYTF.

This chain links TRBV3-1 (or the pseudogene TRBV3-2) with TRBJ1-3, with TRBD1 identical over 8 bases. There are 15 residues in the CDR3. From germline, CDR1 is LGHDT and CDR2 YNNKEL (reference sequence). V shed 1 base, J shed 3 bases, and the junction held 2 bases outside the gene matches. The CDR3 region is CASSQATGVGNTIYF. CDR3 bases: TGTGCCAGCAGCCAAGCGACAGGGGTTGGAAACACCATATATTTT.

CDR3 loop: CASSADGGDTEAFF. Written as DNA, the CDR3 is TGTGCCAGCAGCGCCGACGGGGGGGACACTGAAGCTTTCTTT. This sequence joins TRBV7-8 and TRBJ1-1; tentative D call: TRBD1 (5 bases). Germline CDR1 SGHVS, CDR2 FQNEAQ. The CDR3 spans 14 residues. V was cut by 5 bases and J by 3 bases, with 13 bases left in between.

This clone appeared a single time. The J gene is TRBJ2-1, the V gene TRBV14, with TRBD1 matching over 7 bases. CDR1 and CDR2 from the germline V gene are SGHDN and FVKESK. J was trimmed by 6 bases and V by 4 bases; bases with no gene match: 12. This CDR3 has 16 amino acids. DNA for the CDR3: TGTGCCAGCAGCCCATTGACAGGGAAAATACGCAATGAGCAGTTCTTC. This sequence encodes CASSPLTGKIRNEQFF.

In DNA, the CDR3 is TGCGCCAGCAGCCGGGGGACTAGCGGTCGTAGGGATACGCAGTATTTT. Its translation is CASSRGTSGRRDTQYF. V and J are TRBV4-1 and TRBJ2-3; 11 positions agree with TRBD2. CDR1 is MGHRA and CDR2 is YSYEKL in the germline V gene. This CDR3 has 16 residues. Trimming cost V 4 bases and J 6 bases; bases outside gene matches: 9.

The DNA for the CDR3 is TGCGCCAGCAGTGAGGAGGGAGATACGCAGTATTTT. It translates to CASSEEGDTQYF. The chain links TRBV10-1 to TRBJ2-3, with D perhaps matching TRBD2 (5 bases). Germline CDR1 reads WNHNN; CDR2 reads SYGVQD (reference sequence). Trimming stripped 2 bases from V and 5 bases from J, with 5 bases between. The CDR3 is 12 residues long.

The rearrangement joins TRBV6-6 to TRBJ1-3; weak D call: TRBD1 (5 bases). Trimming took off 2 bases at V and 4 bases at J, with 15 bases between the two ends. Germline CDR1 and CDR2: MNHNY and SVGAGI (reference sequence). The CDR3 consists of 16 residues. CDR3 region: CASSYPQGSQGNTIYF. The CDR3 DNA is TGTGCCAGCAGTTACCCCCAGGGAAGTCAAGGAAACACCATATATTTT.

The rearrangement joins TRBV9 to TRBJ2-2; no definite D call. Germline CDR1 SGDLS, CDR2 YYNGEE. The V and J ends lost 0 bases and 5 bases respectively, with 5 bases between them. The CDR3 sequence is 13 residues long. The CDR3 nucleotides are TGTGCCAGCAGCGTAGCCCCAACCGGGGAGCTGTTTTTT. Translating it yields CASSVAPTGELFF. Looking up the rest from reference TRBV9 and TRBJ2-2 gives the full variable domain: DSGVTQTPKHLITATGQRVTLRCSPRSGDLSVYWYQQSLDQGLQFLIQYYNGEERAKGNILERFSAQQFPDLHSELNLSSLELGDSALYFCASSVAPTGELFFGEGSRLTVL.

The CDR3 coding sequence is TGTGCCAGCAGGGACGACAGGGCCGTCTACAATGAGCAGTTCTTC. Its protein is CASRDDRAVYNEQFF. V and J are TRBV28 and TRBJ2-1, with 7 bases identical to TRBD1. The germline gives CDR1 MDHEN, CDR2 SYDVKM. CDR3 size: 15 residues. V lost 6 bases, J lost 3 bases, and 8 bases stayed unmatched. The full variable domain, in which reference TRBV28 and TRBJ2-1 provide the parts outside the CDR3, is DVKVTQSSRYLVKRTGEKVFLECVQDMDHENMFWYRQDPGLGLRLIYFSYDVKMKEKGDIPEGYSVSREKKERFSLILESASTNQTSMYLCASRDDRAVYNEQFFGPGTRLTVL.

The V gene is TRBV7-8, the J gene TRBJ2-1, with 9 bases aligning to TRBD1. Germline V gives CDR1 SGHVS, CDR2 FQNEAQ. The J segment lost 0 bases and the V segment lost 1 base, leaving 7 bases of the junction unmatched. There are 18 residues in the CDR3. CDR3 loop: CASSLDRGLDSSYNEQFF. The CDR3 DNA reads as TGTGCCAGCAGCTTAGACAGGGGGCTAGACAGCTCCTACAATGAGCAGTTCTTC.

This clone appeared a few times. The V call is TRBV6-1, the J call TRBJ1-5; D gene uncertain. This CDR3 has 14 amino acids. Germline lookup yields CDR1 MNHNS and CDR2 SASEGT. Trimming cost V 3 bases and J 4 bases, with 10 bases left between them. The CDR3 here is CASSESGDNQPQHF. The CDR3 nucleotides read TGTGCCAGCAGTGAGTCCGGGGATAATCAGCCCCAGCATTTT.

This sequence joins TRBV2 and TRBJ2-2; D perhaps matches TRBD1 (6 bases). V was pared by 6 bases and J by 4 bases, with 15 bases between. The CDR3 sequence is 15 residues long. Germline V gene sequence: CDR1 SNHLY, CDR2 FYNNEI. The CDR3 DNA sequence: TGTGCCAGCAGAGACACAGGGCAGGGCACCGGGGAGCTGTTTTTT. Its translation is CASRDTGQGTGELFF.

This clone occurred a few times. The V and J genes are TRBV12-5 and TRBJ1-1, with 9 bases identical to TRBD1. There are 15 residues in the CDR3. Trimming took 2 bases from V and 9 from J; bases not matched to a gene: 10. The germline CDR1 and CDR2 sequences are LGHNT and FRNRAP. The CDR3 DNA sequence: TGTGCTAGTGGTTTGCCACGGGACAGGGTCGGTAAAGCTTTCTTT. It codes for CASGLPRDRVGKAFF.

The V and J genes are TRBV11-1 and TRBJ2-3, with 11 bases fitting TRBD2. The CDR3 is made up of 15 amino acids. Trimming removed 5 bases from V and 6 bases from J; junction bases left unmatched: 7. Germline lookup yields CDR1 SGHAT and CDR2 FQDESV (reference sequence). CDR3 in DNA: TGTGCCAGCAGCCCCCGACTAGCGGGGTTGGATACGCAGTATTTT. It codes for CASSPRLAGLDTQYF.

Here the CDR3 DNA reads TGTGCCAGCACCCAGGAGAACACCGGGGAGCTGTTTTTT. Translation gives CASTQENTGELFF. This chain joins TRBV2 and TRBJ2-2; D not resolved. The CDR3 sequence is 13 residues long. V shed 7 bases and J shed 1 base, with 7 bases lying between them. The germline V gene encodes CDR1 SNHLY and CDR2 FYNNEI.

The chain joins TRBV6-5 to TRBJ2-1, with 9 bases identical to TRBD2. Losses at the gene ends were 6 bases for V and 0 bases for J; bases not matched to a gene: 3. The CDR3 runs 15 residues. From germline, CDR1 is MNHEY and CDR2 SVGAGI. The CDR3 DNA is TGTGCCAGCAGACGCGGGGGGGCCTCCTACAATGAGCAGTTCTTC. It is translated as CASRRGGASYNEQFF.

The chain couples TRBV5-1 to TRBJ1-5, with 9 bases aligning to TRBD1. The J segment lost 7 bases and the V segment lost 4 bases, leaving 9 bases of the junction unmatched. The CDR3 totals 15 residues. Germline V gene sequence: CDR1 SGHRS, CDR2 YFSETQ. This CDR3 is CASSPSGTGNQPQHF. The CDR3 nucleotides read TGCGCCAGCAGCCCCTCCGGGACAGGGAACCAGCCCCAGCATTTT.

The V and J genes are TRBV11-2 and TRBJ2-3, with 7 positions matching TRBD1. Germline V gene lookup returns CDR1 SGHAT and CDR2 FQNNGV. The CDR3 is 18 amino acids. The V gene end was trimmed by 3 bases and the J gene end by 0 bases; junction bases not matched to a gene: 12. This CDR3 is CASSFYGTVRSSTDTQYF. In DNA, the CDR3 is TGTGCCAGCAGCTTTTATGGGACAGTAAGATCTAGCACAGATACGCAGTATTTT.